Below, 10 T cell receptor beta chains from the same sample are listed, as sequenced in a study of blood T cell repertoires in COVID-19. TCRdb's table, derived via immunoSEQ multiplex PCR, lists solely in-frame clones and lacks some. The repertoire has about 200,000 clones, around 86% of them found once; the top ten carry around 8%. Material: peripheral blood. These TCRs come from a woman aged 80 or over with COVID-19, enrolled during active disease.

The chain couples TRBV3-1 (or the pseudogene TRBV3-2) to TRBJ1-2; 8 bases are shared with TRBD1. Germline-derived CDR1 and CDR2 are LGHDT and YNNKEL (reference sequence). The CDR3 is 13 amino acids. The V segment lost 4 bases and the J segment 8 bases; nucleotides outside the gene matches: 6. The CDR3 spells CASSLGQGTGYTF. For the CDR3, the DNA is TGTGCCAGCAGCCTTGGACAGGGCACGGGCTACACCTTC.

This rearrangement joins TRBV5-6 to TRBJ2-1, with 8 bases aligning to TRBD2. CDR1 and CDR2 (germline): SGHDT, YYEEEE. The V segment lost 4 bases and the J segment 3 bases; nucleotides outside the gene matches: 6. There are 15 residues in the CDR3. The CDR3 here is CASSIAGKGYNEQFF. The CDR3 DNA reads TGTGCCAGCAGCATAGCGGGAAAAGGCTACAATGAGCAGTTCTTC.

The chain is built from TRBV6-5 and TRBJ1-5, with 7 bases fitting TRBD1. The CDR3 has 14 residues. V was pared by 6 bases and J by 3 bases, with 5 bases of the junction left unmatched. Germline values: CDR1 MNHEY, CDR2 SVGAGI. As DNA, the CDR3 is TGTGCCAGCAGGTCCGGGACAGCCAATCAGCCCCAGCATTTT. This encodes CASRSGTANQPQHF.

The chain recombines TRBV18 with TRBJ2-1; unclear D gene. Germline CDR1 KGHSH, CDR2 LQKENI. The CDR3 has 14 residues. V was trimmed by 1 base and J by 10 bases, leaving 14 bases between them. The CDR3 DNA reads TGTGCCAGCTCACCACAGAAACCGGTTGTGGAGCAGTTCTTC. Protein: CASSPQKPVVEQFF.

This rearrangement joins TRBV4-1 to TRBJ2-1; TRBD2 matches at 8 bases. Germline V lookup: CDR1 MGHRA, CDR2 YSYEKL. CDR3 length: 16 residues. V shed 0 bases, J shed 3 bases, and the junction held 4 bases outside the gene matches. CDR3 DNA sequence: TGCGCCAGCAGCCAAGATGCGGGGGGCCTCTACAATGAGCAGTTCTTC. Amino acids: CASSQDAGGLYNEQFF.

V usage is TRBV5-1 and J usage is TRBJ2-3; TRBD1 aligns across 8 bases. This CDR3 contains 14 residues. V shed 2 bases and J 5 bases; nucleotides not matched to a gene: 4. The V gene's germline CDR1 is SGHRS and CDR2 YFSETQ. CDR3 in amino acids: CASSFQGARDTQYF. The CDR3 coding sequence is TGCGCCAGCAGCTTCCAGGGGGCAAGAGATACGCAGTATTTT.

This rearrangement joins TRBV28 to TRBJ1-1, with D hard to call. Germline V gene data show CDR1 as MDHEN and CDR2 as SYDVKM. The CDR3 sequence is 11 residues long. CDR3 sequence (DNA): TGTACGGCGGGCGGCTACACTGAAGCTTTCTTT. Translating gives CTAGGYTEAFF.

In nucleotides, the CDR3 is TGCGCCAGCAGCCCGCCCGGGAGTAGATCCTACAATGAGCAGTTCTTC. Its translation: CASSPPGSRSYNEQFF. J is TRBJ2-1 and V is TRBV5-1, with TRBD2 as a possible D gene (6 bases). The V end lost 4 bases, the J end lost 1 base, and 15 bases lay between the germline ends. CDR1 is SGHRS and CDR2 is YFSETQ in the germline V gene. The CDR3 is made up of 16 amino acids.

V and J are TRBV28 and TRBJ1-2; D possibly corresponds to TRBD1 (5 bases). This CDR3 spans 14 amino acids. Germline V gene data show CDR1 as MDHEN and CDR2 as SYDVKM. V was cut by 3 bases and J by 8 bases, with 16 bases left in between. The CDR3 nucleotides read TGTGCCAGCAGTTTCTCCCCAGGGTTGGGAGGCTACACCTTC. Amino acid sequence: CASSFSPGLGGYTF.

The chain combines TRBV7-9 with TRBJ2-1; 10 bases match TRBD2. The germline gives CDR1 SEHNR, CDR2 FQNEAQ (reference sequence). V lost 4 bases, J lost 4 bases, and 7 bases stayed unmatched. This CDR3 spans 16 amino acids. As DNA, the CDR3 is TGTGCCAGCAGCTATAGCGGGAGGACCACATACAATGAGCAGTTCTTC. Translating it yields CASSYSGRTTYNEQFF. Variable domain in full (rest from reference TRBV7-9 and TRBJ2-1): DTGVSQNPRHKITKRGQNVTFRCDPISEHNRLYWYRQTLGQGPEFLTYFQNEAQLEKSRLLSDRFSAERPKGSFSTLEIQRTEQGDSAMYLCASSYSGRTTYNEQFFGPGTRLTVL.